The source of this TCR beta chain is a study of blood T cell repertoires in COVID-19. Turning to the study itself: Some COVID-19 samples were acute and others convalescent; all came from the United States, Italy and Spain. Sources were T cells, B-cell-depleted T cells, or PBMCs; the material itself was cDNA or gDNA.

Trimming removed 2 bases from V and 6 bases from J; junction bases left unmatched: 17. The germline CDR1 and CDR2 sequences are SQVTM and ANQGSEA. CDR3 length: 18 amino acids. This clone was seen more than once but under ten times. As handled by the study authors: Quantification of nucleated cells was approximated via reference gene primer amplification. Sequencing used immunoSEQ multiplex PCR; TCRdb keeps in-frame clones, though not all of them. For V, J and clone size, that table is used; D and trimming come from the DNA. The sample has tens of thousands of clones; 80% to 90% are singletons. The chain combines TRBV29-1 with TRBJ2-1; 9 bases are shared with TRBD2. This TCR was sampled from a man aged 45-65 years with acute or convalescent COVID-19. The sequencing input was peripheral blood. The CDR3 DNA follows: TGCAGCGTTGAAATGGGTAGCGGGAGTGAGGAGTGGGTCAATGAGCAGTTCTTC. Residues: CSVEMGSGSEEWVNEQFF.